Sequencing of this T cell receptor beta chain was carried out in a study of PD-1 blockade in classical Hodgkin lymphoma. Study findings and constraints: TCR diversity rose significantly by C4D1 in CD4+ but not CD8+ cells. Complete responders started with a diversity level that resembled newly diagnosed patients at baseline.

Libraries were prepared by immunoSEQ multiplex PCR; TCRdb keeps only in-frame clonotypes and omits some of them. The repertoire includes approximately 22,000 clones, under 85% of them detected once, and around 21% sits in the top ten. To note about this clone: The target antigen is unknown.

Time point in this sample: cycle 4 day 1 (C4D1), after less than seven weeks of nivolumab. Every patient relapsed after autologous stem cell transplantation, and brentuximab vedotin exposure varied. Patients reached a best response of complete response, partial response or progressive disease. This CDR3 has 13 amino acids. V lost 7 bases to trimming and J lost 4 bases, with 10 bases between them. Germline assignment: CDR1 MNHEY and CDR2 SVGAGI. Source: peripheral blood mononuclear cells (PBMCs), taken before the fourth cycle of nivolumab. The chain joins TRBV6-5 to TRBJ1-4; no clear D. This TCR derives from a human donor with classical Hodgkin lymphoma. CDR3 sequence reads: CASTWESNEKLFF. The CDR3 DNA sequence: TGTGCCAGCACCTGGGAGAGTAATGAAAAACTGTTTTTT.